The T cell receptor beta chain under discussion was sequenced for a study of early T cells in non-severe SARS-CoV-2 infection. The CDR3 has 14 amino acids. Germline CDR1 is MRHNA and CDR2 is SNTAGT. The trim removed 4 bases at V and 7 bases at J, leaving 8 bases unmatched. In TCRdb, the 5' RACE reads were re-called with MiXCR into one record per CDR3 protein. The sample records some 62,000 distinct CDR3 sequences, approximately 8.8% being singletons. The chain is built from TRBV6-4 and TRBJ2-3; 7 bases are shared with TRBD2. The TCR was taken from an adult who was a healthcare worker with PCR-confirmed SARS-CoV-2 infection or an uninfected control (not recorded which). The sequencing here drew on whole blood, taken at baseline. The CDR3 DNA reads as TGTGCCAGCAGTGTTTCGGGAGCGGGGTATACGCAGTATTTT. This encodes CASSVSGAGYTQYF.